The rows below give T cell receptor beta chains drawn from one sample of a study of blood T cell repertoires in COVID-19. This table comes from immunoSEQ multiplex PCR, and its TCRdb copy is limited to in-frame clones, with some not included. The table includes roughly 190,000 clones, around four fifths detected once. Sequences were obtained from peripheral blood. The receptors here all came from a man aged 25 to 45 with active or convalescent COVID-19. CDR3s include the opening cysteine and the closing phenylalanine or tryptophan. The D gene is left open where the match is weak. Size is omitted from some rows. Given values are once, few, many or a class for expanded clones.

j_gene,v_gene,abundance,d_gene,CDR3nt,CDR3aa
TRBJ2-3,TRBV28,once,TRBD2,TGTGCCAGCAGTTTAGCGGGGGGGCGTCCAGATACGCAGTATTTT,CASSLAGGRPDTQYF
TRBJ1-6,TRBV19,few,-,TGTGCCAGTAGTACCGCCGGGAGGACCCTCCACTTT,CASSTAGRTLHF
TRBJ1-2,TRBV20-1,-,-,TGCAGTGCTAGTCCCCCGGGGTACTATGGCTACACCTTC,CSASPPGYYGYTF
TRBJ1-1,TRBV7-2,-,-,TGTGCCAGCAGGGCAGGGGCCTCGAACACTGAAGCTTTCTTT,CASRAGASNTEAFF
TRBJ1-5,TRBV24-1,-,-,TGTGCCACCAGTAAAGCAGGGGTAGGAAGCAATCAGCCCCAGCATTTT,CATSKAGVGSNQPQHF
TRBJ2-2,TRBV7-3,few,-,TGTGCCAGCAGCTCAACAGGGGAGGGCACCGGGGAGCTGTTTTTT,CASSSTGEGTGELFF
TRBJ1-2,TRBV24-1,-,TRBD1,TGTGCCACCCACCAGACAGGGAACTATGGCTACACCTTC,CATHQTGNYGYTF
TRBJ2-2,TRBV9,-,TRBD2,TGTGCCAGCAGCCTACGGGGGGTAGCGGGAAGCACCGGGGAGCTGTTTTTT,CASSLRGVAGSTGELFF
TRBJ2-5,TRBV29-1,-,-,TGCAGCGTTGGGGGCGGTGGGGAGACCCAGTACTTC,CSVGGGGETQYF
TRBJ1-1,TRBV9,-,-,TGTGCCAGCAGCGCCGGGACTTCCTGGGGGAACACTGAAGCTTTCTTT,CASSAGTSWGNTEAFF
TRBJ2-1,TRBV7-8,-,-,TGTGCCAGCAGCTGGGGCCCCTACAATGAGCAGTTCTTC,CASSWGPYNEQFF
TRBJ2-7,TRBV24-1,-,TRBD1,TGTGCCACCGGCGGGACAGGGGGTGGGAACGAGCAGTACTTC,CATGGTGGGNEQYF
TRBJ1-1,TRBV5-1,-,TRBD1,TGCGCCAGCAGCTCTACCGGGACAGGGATAAACACTGAAGCTTTCTTT,CASSSTGTGINTEAFF
TRBJ2-1,TRBV9,-,TRBD1,TGTGCCAGCAGCGTAGAGGGGACAGTAAGCTCCTACAATGAGCAGTTCTTC,CASSVEGTVSSYNEQFF
TRBJ1-5,TRBV10-1,-,TRBD1,TGCGCCAGCAGTGAGACCGGGACAGGCTACAATCAGCCCCAGCATTTT,CASSETGTGYNQPQHF
TRBJ2-7,TRBV19,few,TRBD1,TGTGCCAGTCGGGACAGTTTTAGCTCCTACGAGCAGTACTTC,CASRDSFSSYEQYF
TRBJ2-3,TRBV4-1,-,TRBD2,TGCGCCAGCAGCCCTCCACTAATAGCGGGGGGCACAGATACGCAGTATTTT,CASSPPLIAGGTDTQYF
TRBJ1-1,TRBV5-4,-,-,TGTGCCAGCAGCTTGCAGGAGAGCGGGAACACTGAAGCTTTCTTT,CASSLQESGNTEAFF
TRBJ1-1,TRBV14,-,-,TGTGCCACCTCCCGAGCGGGGGGGATAGCTGAAGCTTTCTTT,CATSRAGGIAEAFF
TRBJ2-1,TRBV30,-,-,TGTGCCTGGGGGTTAACTCCTACCTACAATGAGCAGTTCTTC,CAWGLTPTYNEQFF
TRBJ2-3,TRBV11-3,-,-,TGTGCCAGCAGCTTAGGAAGGGGGGGTCCAGATACGCAGTATTTT,CASSLGRGGPDTQYF
TRBJ2-1,TRBV30,once,-,TGTGCCTGGACCCCGGGGATGGCGGGGACCTACAATGAGCAGTTCTTC,CAWTPGMAGTYNEQFF
TRBJ2-6,TRBV11-3,-,TRBD1,TGTGCCAGCAGCGTCCGCACAGGGGCTGGGGCCAACGTCCTGACTTTC,CASSVRTGAGANVLTF
TRBJ2-5,TRBV6-1,-,TRBD2,TGTGCCAGCAGTGAAATGGGGCTAGCGGGAGTAGAGACCCAGTACTTC,CASSEMGLAGVETQYF
TRBJ1-6,TRBV9,-,-,TGTGCCAGCAGCCGGGGGACGGGGGAGAATTCACCCCTCCACTTT,CASSRGTGENSPLHF
TRBJ1-1,TRBV12-3/TRBV12-4,once,-,TGTGCCAGCAGTTTGGGACACCACACTGAAGCTTTCTTT,CASSLGHHTEAFF
TRBJ2-1,TRBV2,-,-,TGTGCCAGCAGTGAAAGCGGCGGTTACAATGAGCAGTTCTTC,CASSESGGYNEQFF
TRBJ1-6,TRBV19,-,-,TGTGCCAGTAATCGACAGGAAGATTCACCCCTCCACTTT,CASNRQEDSPLHF
TRBJ1-4,TRBV5-3,-,TRBD1,TGTGCCCCGCGGACAGGGGATAGCCTTAATGAAAAACTGTTTTTT,CAPRTGDSLNEKLFF
TRBJ1-2,TRBV9,-,-,TGTGCCAGCAGCCCCATACGGGAGATCACCTATGGCTACACCTTC,CASSPIREITYGYTF
TRBJ2-2,TRBV19,-,-,TGTGCCAGTAGTATAATTAGGGGCAACACCGGGGAGCTGTTTTTT,CASSIIRGNTGELFF
TRBJ1-1,TRBV28,-,-,TGTGCCAGTTCCGGATCGGGGAGGGTGAACACTGAAGCTTTCTTT,CASSGSGRVNTEAFF
TRBJ1-6,TRBV7-2,-,TRBD1,TGTGCCAGCAGCCCAGGGACAGGGGATCACTATAATTCACCCCTCCACTTT,CASSPGTGDHYNSPLHF
TRBJ2-3,TRBV19,-,TRBD1,TGTGCCAGTAGGACAGGGGGCAGGTCAGATACGCAGTATTTT,CASRTGGRSDTQYF
TRBJ1-6,TRBV19,-,TRBD1,TGTGCCAGTAGTCCGACAGGGGGCGCAAATTCACCCCTCCACTTT,CASSPTGGANSPLHF
TRBJ2-7,TRBV6-5,-,-,TGTGCCAGCAGTTACTCGATGCGCATCTACGAGCAGTACTTC,CASSYSMRIYEQYF
TRBJ1-6,TRBV6-4,-,-,TGTGCCAGCAGTGACTCTCCCGGTAATTCACCCCTCCACTTT,CASSDSPGNSPLHF
TRBJ2-2,TRBV5-1,-,TRBD1,TGCGCCAGCAGCTTTGGACAGGGGGAGGAGGAGCTGTTTTTT,CASSFGQGEEELFF
TRBJ1-4,TRBV5-5,-,TRBD1,TGTGCCAGCAGTTCGCTTCCGGACAGGGGTGTTGAAAAACTGTTTTTT,CASSSLPDRGVEKLFF
TRBJ1-2,TRBV6-2/TRBV6-3,-,TRBD1,TGTGCCAGCAGTTCCTTCGGACAGGGGGCAAGTGGCTACACCTTC,CASSSFGQGASGYTF
TRBJ2-1,TRBV19,-,-,TGTGCCAGTAAAGCGGGCAAGGGTTCCCTTACCTACAATGAGCAGTTCTTC,CASKAGKGSLTYNEQFF